The rows below give T cell receptor beta chains drawn from one sample of a study of blood T cell repertoires in COVID-19. TCRdb's table, derived via immunoSEQ multiplex PCR, lists solely in-frame clones and lacks some. This sample has 75,000 or so clones; approximately 80% occur once, and the top ten carry 4.5% to 7%. The sample taken for sequencing was peripheral blood. The receptors originated from a man between 60 and 75 years old with active or convalescent COVID-19. Each CDR3 is given with its conserved first and last residue. Each record gives: J gene, D gene, clone size, V gene, CDR3 protein, CDR3 DNA. A D gene is named only where the DNA matches it firmly. Clone size appears in some rows only: once, few, many, or a class for an expanded clone.

j_gene: TRBJ2-5
d_gene: TRBD1
abundance: few
v_gene: TRBV11-1
CDR3aa: CASSLRGQGRETQYF
CDR3nt: TGTGCCAGCAGCTTAAGGGGACAGGGACGAGAGACCCAGTACTTC

j_gene: TRBJ1-5
d_gene: TRBD1
abundance: .
v_gene: TRBV19
CDR3aa: CASSPGQVEGQPQHF
CDR3nt: TGTGCCAGTAGTCCGGGACAGGTCGAGGGGCAGCCCCAGCATTTT

j_gene: TRBJ2-3
d_gene: .
abundance: .
v_gene: TRBV9
CDR3aa: CASSAGLPISTDTQYF
CDR3nt: TGTGCCAGCAGCGCGGGACTTCCTATTAGCACAGATACGCAGTATTTT

j_gene: TRBJ2-7
d_gene: TRBD2
abundance: few
v_gene: TRBV6-2/TRBV6-3
CDR3aa: CASSWPGTSERGYEQYF
CDR3nt: TGTGCCAGCAGTTGGCCTGGGACTAGCGAGAGGGGGTACGAGCAGTACTTC

j_gene: TRBJ1-1
d_gene: TRBD1
abundance: once
v_gene: TRBV15
CDR3aa: CATSRDTWTGGLNTEAFF
CDR3nt: TGTGCCACCAGCAGAGATACTTGGACAGGGGGCCTCAACACTGAAGCTTTCTTT

j_gene: TRBJ1-1
d_gene: .
abundance: .
v_gene: TRBV6-1
CDR3aa: CASSEAVQGGTEAFF
CDR3nt: TGTGCCAGCAGTGAAGCTGTCCAGGGTGGTACTGAAGCTTTCTTT

j_gene: TRBJ1-4
d_gene: .
abundance: .
v_gene: TRBV3-1/TRBV3-2
CDR3aa: CASSQDQGPNEKLFF
CDR3nt: TGTGCCAGCAGCCAAGATCAGGGGCCTAATGAAAAACTGTTTTTT

j_gene: TRBJ2-1
d_gene: .
abundance: few
v_gene: TRBV7-2
CDR3aa: CASSLVGGGTIKEQFF
CDR3nt: TGTGCCAGCAGCTTAGTGGGAGGGGGAACAATAAAGGAGCAGTTCTTC

j_gene: TRBJ2-1
d_gene: .
abundance: .
v_gene: TRBV6-1
CDR3aa: CASSERGGYSSRNEQFF
CDR3nt: TGTGCCAGCAGTGAAAGGGGCGGATATAGCTCTCGGAATGAGCAGTTCTTC

j_gene: TRBJ1-2
d_gene: .
abundance: .
v_gene: TRBV11-2
CDR3aa: CASSHGQSYGYTF
CDR3nt: TGTGCCAGCAGCCACGGACAGTCCTATGGCTACACCTTC

j_gene: TRBJ1-6
d_gene: TRBD1
abundance: .
v_gene: TRBV5-4
CDR3aa: CASSPGQGNSPLHF
CDR3nt: TGTGCCAGCAGCCCCGGACAGGGTAATTCACCCCTCCACTTT

j_gene: TRBJ1-1
d_gene: .
abundance: .
v_gene: TRBV10-3
CDR3aa: CAISGGQSSNTEAFF
CDR3nt: TGTGCCATCAGTGGGGGGCAAAGCTCGAACACTGAAGCTTTCTTT

j_gene: TRBJ1-1
d_gene: TRBD1
abundance: .
v_gene: TRBV7-2
CDR3aa: CASSKTGVRGTEAFF
CDR3nt: TGTGCCAGCAGCAAGACAGGGGTAAGGGGGACTGAAGCTTTCTTT

j_gene: TRBJ2-5
d_gene: .
abundance: .
v_gene: TRBV7-9
CDR3aa: CAGSGGRGQETQYF
CDR3nt: TGTGCCGGAAGCGGGGGTAGGGGGCAGGAGACCCAGTACTTC

j_gene: TRBJ2-3
d_gene: TRBD2
abundance: .
v_gene: TRBV6-2/TRBV6-3
CDR3aa: CASSSSGGTDTQYF
CDR3nt: TGTGCCAGCAGTTCTAGCGGGGGGACAGATACGCAGTATTTT

j_gene: TRBJ2-5
d_gene: .
abundance: .
v_gene: TRBV11-3
CDR3aa: CASTSVSSGVQETQYF
CDR3nt: TGTGCCAGCACCTCTGTCAGTTCAGGGGTCCAAGAGACCCAGTACTTC

j_gene: TRBJ1-1
d_gene: .
abundance: medium-sized
v_gene: TRBV7-9
CDR3aa: CASSFADEAFF
CDR3nt: TGTGCCAGCAGCTTCGCAGATGAAGCTTTCTTT

j_gene: TRBJ2-2
d_gene: TRBD2
abundance: .
v_gene: TRBV9
CDR3aa: CASSFGLVERAGELFF
CDR3nt: TGTGCCAGCAGCTTCGGACTAGTGGAGAGGGCCGGGGAGCTGTTTTTT

j_gene: TRBJ2-4
d_gene: TRBD1
abundance: .
v_gene: TRBV27
CDR3aa: CASRTGMVDIQYF
CDR3nt: TGTGCCAGCAGGACAGGGATGGTGGACATTCAGTACTTC

j_gene: TRBJ1-2
d_gene: .
abundance: .
v_gene: TRBV19
CDR3aa: CASTTAGRGYGYTF
CDR3nt: TGTGCCAGTACTACGGCGGGAAGAGGCTATGGCTACACCTTC

j_gene: TRBJ1-2
d_gene: TRBD1
abundance: .
v_gene: TRBV7-9
CDR3aa: CASSLVQGAGGYTF
CDR3nt: TGTGCCAGCAGCTTAGTCCAGGGGGCCGGTGGCTACACCTTC

j_gene: TRBJ2-3
d_gene: .
abundance: few
v_gene: TRBV11-2
CDR3aa: CASRLSISTDTQYF
CDR3nt: TGTGCCAGCAGATTATCAATCAGCACAGATACGCAGTATTTT

j_gene: TRBJ1-2
d_gene: TRBD1
abundance: .
v_gene: TRBV5-1
CDR3aa: CASSSTRTGGGYTF
CDR3nt: TGCGCCAGCAGCTCTACCAGGACAGGCGGCGGCTACACCTTC

j_gene: TRBJ1-1
d_gene: .
abundance: .
v_gene: TRBV7-9
CDR3aa: CASSWEPGTLGVEAFF
CDR3nt: TGTGCCAGCAGCTGGGAGCCCGGGACACTAGGCGTGGAAGCTTTCTTT

j_gene: TRBJ1-1
d_gene: .
abundance: .
v_gene: TRBV18
CDR3aa: CASYWTAGNTEAFF
CDR3nt: TGTGCCAGCTATTGGACAGCCGGTAACACTGAAGCTTTCTTT

j_gene: TRBJ1-2
d_gene: .
abundance: few
v_gene: TRBV4-1
CDR3aa: CASSQGRGVTNGYGYTF
CDR3nt: TGCGCCAGCAGCCAAGGTCGGGGGGTCACGAATGGCTATGGCTACACCTTC

j_gene: TRBJ1-3
d_gene: TRBD1
abundance: .
v_gene: TRBV9
CDR3aa: CASSVGQGAGGNTIYF
CDR3nt: TGTGCCAGCAGCGTAGGACAGGGGGCAGGTGGAAACACCATATATTTT

j_gene: TRBJ2-7
d_gene: .
abundance: .
v_gene: TRBV10-2
CDR3aa: CASTSGAYEQYF
CDR3nt: TGCGCCAGCACCTCAGGGGCCTACGAGCAGTACTTC

j_gene: TRBJ1-5
d_gene: .
abundance: .
v_gene: TRBV19
CDR3aa: CASSNPGLQPQHF
CDR3nt: TGTGCCAGTAGTAATCCGGGACTCCAGCCCCAGCATTTT

j_gene: TRBJ2-1
d_gene: TRBD2
abundance: .
v_gene: TRBV7-2
CDR3aa: CASSFRAGGLDNEQFF
CDR3nt: TGTGCCAGCAGCTTCAGAGCGGGGGGGCTGGACAATGAGCAGTTCTTC

j_gene: TRBJ2-3
d_gene: TRBD2
abundance: once
v_gene: TRBV20-1
CDR3aa: CSASSGGWADTQYF
CDR3nt: TGCAGTGCTAGTAGCGGGGGATGGGCAGATACGCAGTATTTT

j_gene: TRBJ1-1
d_gene: .
abundance: .
v_gene: TRBV4-1
CDR3aa: CASSQDPAPSDTEAFF
CDR3nt: TGCGCCAGCAGCCAAGATCCTGCCCCGTCGGACACTGAAGCTTTCTTT

j_gene: TRBJ2-3
d_gene: TRBD2
abundance: .
v_gene: TRBV2
CDR3aa: CASSEFASGGANTQYF
CDR3nt: TGTGCCAGCAGTGAATTCGCTAGCGGGGGGGCAAATACGCAGTATTTT

j_gene: TRBJ2-5
d_gene: .
abundance: .
v_gene: TRBV21-1
CDR3aa: CASSKVRADGLAGGQEAQYF
CDR3nt: TGTGCCAGCAGCAAAGTGAGGGCAGACGGGCTAGCGGGGGGTCAAGAGGCCCAGTACTTC